This T cell receptor beta chain was recorded in a study of T cell repertoires in cytomegalovirus infection. Study as a whole: Public TCR beta signatures indicated both CMV infection and matching HLA type. Study conclusions and caveats: The response measured ex vivo was dominated by TCR beta clonotypes (HLA-C-restricted and CMV-specific).

Using its own MiXCR run on the reads, TCRdb lists one record per CDR3 protein. The sample consists of approximately 910,000 distinct CDR3 sequences, 31% of them appearing once. Comments on this clonotype: The antigen is undetermined.

The germline gives CDR1 MNHNS, CDR2 SASEGT. Trimming pared 6 bases from V and 3 bases from J, leaving 15 bases between. CDR3 length: 15 amino acids. Sequencing was performed on cultured CD8+ T cells from PBMCs, taken from culture after CMV antigen stimulation. The chain links TRBV6-1 to TRBJ2-1; D might be TRBD1 or TRBD2, each matching 5 bases. This TCR came from a human donor in good health (CMV status not recorded). Some clones in this sample may be carry-over from other donors' samples. The CDR3 region has the DNA TGTGCCAGCAGCCCCCGGGACGGCAACTACAATGAGCAGTTCTTC. Amino acids: CASSPRDGNYNEQFF.